This T cell receptor (beta chain) stems from a study of CD8+ T cells in alopecia areata. Described treatment: oral pan-JAK inhibitor, 5-10 mg twice daily. After isolation, RNA underwent reverse transcription to generate cDNA as the sequencing template. Data came from immunoSEQ multiplex PCR; TCRdb stores just in-frame clones and leaves some out. The table shows 270,000 or so clones, with 58% occurring only once. About this clone: Its specificity is not known.

The CDR3 consists of 16 residues. CDR1 is SEHNR and CDR2 is FQNEAQ in the germline V gene (reference sequence). Trimming pared 5 bases from V and 2 bases from J, leaving 13 bases between. Overall study findings and caveats: Both scalp clonality and the expanded CD8+ clones among the top 100 showed a significant decrease with tofacitinib.

The V call is TRBV7-9, the J call TRBJ2-6; TRBD1 is a possible D gene (6 bases). Here the sequenced sample was CD4+ T cells sorted from blood, taken at week 24, from a patient treated with tofacitinib. The TCR comes from a human donor with alopecia areata. The CDR3 DNA follows: TGTGCCAGCAGCATCTACAGGGTACCTGGGGCCAACGTCCTGACTTTC. Translation: CASSIYRVPGANVLTF.